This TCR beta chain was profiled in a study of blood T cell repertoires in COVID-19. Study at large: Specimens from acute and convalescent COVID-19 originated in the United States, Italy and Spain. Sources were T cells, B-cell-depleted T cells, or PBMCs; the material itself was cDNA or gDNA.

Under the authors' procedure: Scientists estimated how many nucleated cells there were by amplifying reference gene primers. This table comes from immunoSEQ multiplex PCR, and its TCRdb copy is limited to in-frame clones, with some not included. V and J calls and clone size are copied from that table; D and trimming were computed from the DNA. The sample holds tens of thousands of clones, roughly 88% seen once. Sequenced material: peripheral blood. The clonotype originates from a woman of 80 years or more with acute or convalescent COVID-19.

CDR3 nucleotide sequence: TGTGCCATCAGTGTACAGGGGGGGGACTCACCCCTCCACTTT. The encoded protein is CAISVQGGDSPLHF. This chain joins TRBV10-3 and TRBJ1-6; 8 nucleotides agree with TRBD1. With V trimmed by 4 bases and J by 10 bases, 6 bases remained unmatched. Germline CDR1 is ENHRY and CDR2 is SYGVKD. The CDR3 totals 14 residues.